Here is one TCR beta chain with its context. Antigen: not known. The data were obtained in a study of cytomegalovirus exposure and HLA in healthy donors. Study results and caveats: There were a few CMV-associated chains whose specificity for CMV antigens was confirmed in vitro. The study recorded 150 to 200 TCR beta chains that were cytomegalovirus-associated. The majority of TCR sequences were rare, yet some public TCRs appeared in many donors.

The V and J ends lost 1 base and 5 bases respectively, with 21 bases between them. This CDR3 is 18 amino acids long. Germline CDR1 and CDR2: MNHNS and SASEGT. Only in-frame clones appear in the TCRdb table, and some are missing; sequencing was by immunoSEQ multiplex PCR. This repertoire shows about 130,000 clones, roughly nine tenths found once; its top ten account for about 10%. This chain links TRBV6-1 with TRBJ1-5; D uncertain. This clonotype was sampled from a young woman in good health and CMV-seropositive. Source material: PBMCs. CDR3 nucleotide sequence: TGTGCCAGCAGTGAAGGATTAAGAGGAGCGGGCGCCCATCAGCCCCAGCATTTT. It translates to CASSEGLRGAGAHQPQHF.